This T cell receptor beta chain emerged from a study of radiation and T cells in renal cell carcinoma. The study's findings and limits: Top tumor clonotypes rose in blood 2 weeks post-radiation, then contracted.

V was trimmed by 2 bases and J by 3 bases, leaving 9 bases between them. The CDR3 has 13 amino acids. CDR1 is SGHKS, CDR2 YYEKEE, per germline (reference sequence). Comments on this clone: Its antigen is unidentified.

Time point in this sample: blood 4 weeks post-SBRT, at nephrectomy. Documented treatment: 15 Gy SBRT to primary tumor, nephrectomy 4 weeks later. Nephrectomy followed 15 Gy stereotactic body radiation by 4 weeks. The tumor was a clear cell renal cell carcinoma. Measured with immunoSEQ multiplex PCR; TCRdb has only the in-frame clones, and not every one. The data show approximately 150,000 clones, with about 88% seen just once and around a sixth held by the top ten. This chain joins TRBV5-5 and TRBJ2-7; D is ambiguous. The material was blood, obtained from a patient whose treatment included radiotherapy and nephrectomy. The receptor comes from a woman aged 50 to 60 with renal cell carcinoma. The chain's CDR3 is CASSFLLYYEQYF. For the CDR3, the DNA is TGTGCCAGCAGCTTCCTGCTCTACTACGAGCAGTACTTC.